The 7 T cell receptor beta chains below come from one sample, sequenced in a study of cytomegalovirus exposure and HLA in healthy donors. Both 60 Vbeta primers and 13 Jbeta primers went into the PCR. Libraries were prepared by immunoSEQ multiplex PCR; TCRdb keeps only in-frame clonotypes and omits some of them. The repertoire holds some 180,000 clones, about four fifths seen once, with 3.4% in the top ten. The sequenced sample consisted of PBMCs. All receptors come from a man between 35 and 55 years old in good health and CMV-seropositive.

The V and J genes are TRBV6-6 and TRBJ1-2; 8 bases align to TRBD1. Germline V gene data show CDR1 as MNHNY and CDR2 as SVGAGI (reference sequence). Trimming at V came to 6 bases and at J to 2 bases, leaving 2 bases not matched to a gene. This CDR3 comprises 13 residues. CDR3: CASRDRGNYGYTF. The CDR3 nucleotides read TGTGCCAGCAGAGACAGGGGCAACTATGGCTACACCTTC.

The chain employs TRBV4-1 and TRBJ2-1; D might be TRBD1 (6 bases). The CDR3 length is 14 residues. The germline V gene encodes CDR1 MGHRA and CDR2 YSYEKL. V was pared by 6 bases and J by 7 bases, with 16 bases between. This CDR3 is CASRPTGPPNEQFF. DNA for the CDR3: TGCGCCAGCAGACCCACAGGGCCACCTAATGAGCAGTTCTTC.

The chain carries TRBV28 and TRBJ2-7; TRBD2 matches 10 bases. V lost 6 bases and J lost 2; bases outside the gene matches: 13. The CDR3 contains 17 residues. In germline, CDR1 is MDHEN, CDR2 SYDVKM. Written as DNA, the CDR3 is TGTGCCAGCAGCCCCCGAACGGGGACTAGCGTAGCCTACGAGCAGTACTTC. It translates to CASSPRTGTSVAYEQYF.

The chain joins TRBV11-2 to TRBJ2-1; 9 bases agree with TRBD2. The CDR3 has 15 amino acids. Germline V lookup: CDR1 SGHAT, CDR2 FQNNGV. With V trimmed by 5 bases and J by 4 bases, 6 bases remained unmatched. In DNA form, the CDR3 reads TGTGCCAGCAGCATTCTAGCGGGAAAATACAATGAGCAGTTCTTC. Translation gives CASSILAGKYNEQFF.

The V gene is TRBV5-4, the J gene TRBJ1-4; D ambiguous. The V end lost 0 bases, the J end lost 7 bases, and 7 bases lay between the germline ends. Germline V gives CDR1 SGHNT, CDR2 YYREEE (reference sequence). This CDR3 has 13 amino acids. The CDR3 nucleotides read TGTGCCAGCAGCTTGGTCGCGGGTGAAAAACTGTTTTTT. Amino acids: CASSLVAGEKLFF.

The chain has TRBV15 and TRBJ2-2; D uncertain. Per the germline V gene, CDR1 is LNHNV and CDR2 is YYDKDF (reference sequence). The CDR3 totals 18 residues. Trimming left V 0 bases short and J 5 bases short, with 19 bases between. Here the CDR3 reads CATSRDPPEYLVTGELFF. The CDR3 DNA follows: TGTGCCACCAGCAGAGACCCCCCCGAGTATTTAGTTACCGGGGAGCTGTTTTTT.

The chain joins TRBV5-6 to TRBJ1-3, with TRBD1 identical over 9 bases. Losses at the gene ends were 2 bases for V and 0 bases for J; bases not matched to a gene: 6. CDR1 and CDR2 (germline): SGHDT, YYEEEE. The CDR3 length is 17 residues. CDR3 sequence reads: CASSFGGQGPSGNTIYF. CDR3 bases: TGTGCCAGCAGCTTCGGGGGACAGGGACCCTCTGGAAACACCATATATTTT.